This TCR beta chain was profiled in a study of T cells after yellow fever vaccination. Study outcomes and limitations: FACS-sorted repertoires could contain abundant clonotypes contaminating from the bulk population. Booster samples showed a return of most primary-vaccination clones (under 98% CD4, 88% CD8). Only a small proportion of the clonotypes turned up in both the CD4 and the CD8 compartments, likely arising from convergent recombination.

MiXCR, run by TCRdb on the 5' RACE reads, gives a single entry per CDR3 protein. Of some 560,000 distinct CDR3 sequences in the sample, 15% to 20% are singletons; the top ten hold around an eighth. Trimming cost V 5 bases and J 4 bases; bases outside gene matches: 20. The germline CDR1 and CDR2 sequences are DFQATT and SNEGSKA (reference sequence). This CDR3 is 18 amino acids long. Comments on this clonotype: Its antigen is not known.

The chain recombines TRBV20-1 with TRBJ2-3; TRBD2 agrees at 8 bases. This sequence originates from a man aged 25-45 years who received the YFV17D yellow fever vaccine. The specimen comprised PBMCs, sampled 15 days after the yellow fever booster vaccination. The CDR3 sequence: CSAYHPSRGGLAADTQYF. The CDR3 DNA follows: TGCAGTGCTTACCATCCGTCCAGGGGCGGACTAGCCGCAGATACGCAGTATTTT.